The 17 T cell receptor beta chains below all came from one sample that was sequenced in a study of blood T cell repertoires in COVID-19. Sequencing used immunoSEQ multiplex PCR; TCRdb keeps in-frame clones, though not all of them. The profile shows roughly 280,000 clones, 75% to 90% of them singletons. Sequenced sample: PBMCs or T cells enriched from blood (not recorded which). The receptors here all came from a woman between 18 and 30 years old who had recovered from COVID-19.

This clone came up a few times. The CDR3 DNA sequence: TGTGCCAGCTCGACGGGCCAGGGAACAACTAATGAAAAACTGTTTTTT. It yields the protein CASSTGQGTTNEKLFF. The chain links TRBV18 to TRBJ1-4; weak D call: TRBD1 (5 bases). Trimming removed 6 bases at V and 0 bases at J, with 14 bases between. CDR1 and CDR2 (germline): KGHSH, LQKENI. This CDR3 is 16 amino acids long.

The chain employs TRBV29-1 and TRBJ2-7; 10 bases match TRBD1. Trimming took 2 bases from V and 4 from J; bases not matched to a gene: 2. Germline values: CDR1 SQVTM, CDR2 ANQGSEA. The CDR3 runs to 13 residues. CDR3 amino acids: CSVERDRGYEQYF. The CDR3 bases are TGCAGCGTTGAAAGGGACAGGGGTTACGAGCAGTACTTC.

This sequence joins TRBV19 and TRBJ2-5; 9 nucleotides line up with TRBD1. V shed 6 bases and J 3 bases; nucleotides not matched to a gene: 8. The CDR3 runs to 15 residues. The germline gives CDR1 LNHDA, CDR2 SQIVND (reference sequence). The CDR3 DNA reads TGTGCCAGTAGCCAAGGGACAGGGTGGGAAGAGACCCAGTACTTC. It specifies CASSQGTGWEETQYF.

This clone appeared a single time. V is TRBV10-2 and J is TRBJ1-6; the D gene is possibly TRBD1 (6 bases). V was clipped by 1 base and J by 9 bases, with 13 bases between them. CDR1 is WSHSY, CDR2 SAAADI, per germline. The CDR3 is 15 residues long. The CDR3 is CASSEYGRGGSPLHF. The CDR3 bases are TGCGCCAGCAGTGAGTACGGCAGGGGTGGTTCACCCCTCCACTTT.

The gene calls are TRBV9 and TRBJ2-7; TRBD1 matches 9 bases. Germline CDR1 reads SGDLS; CDR2 reads YYNGEE. Trimming took 3 bases from V and 3 from J; bases not matched to a gene: 4. The CDR3 length is 14 residues. CDR3 residues: CASSEGQGDYEQYF. DNA of the CDR3: TGTGCCAGCAGCGAGGGACAGGGCGACTACGAGCAGTACTTC.

The V call is TRBV30, the J call TRBJ1-1; a weak D match, TRBD1 (6 bases). The length of the CDR3 is 13 residues. Germline CDR1 reads GTSNPN; CDR2 reads SVGIG (reference sequence). Trimming took 4 bases from V and 0 from J, leaving 9 bases between them. The CDR3, as DNA: TGTGCCTGGATTCAGGGGATGAACACTGAAGCTTTCTTT. Residues: CAWIQGMNTEAFF.

This chain uses TRBV4-1 with TRBJ2-1; 11 nucleotides line up with TRBD1. The CDR3 is 18 residues long. The V and J ends lost 0 bases and 5 bases, in that order; junction bases with no gene match: 9. Germline CDR1 MGHRA, CDR2 YSYEKL. CDR3: CASSQEPPGQGVDNEQFF. The CDR3 DNA sequence: TGCGCCAGCAGCCAAGAACCCCCGGGACAGGGGGTAGACAATGAGCAGTTCTTC.

The chain joins TRBV15 to TRBJ2-7, with TRBD2 matching 9 bases. CDR1 and CDR2 from the germline V gene are LNHNV and YYDKDF (reference sequence). V was pared by 0 bases and J by 7 bases, with 4 bases of the junction left unmatched. This CDR3 is built from 14 residues. CDR3 amino acids: CATSRDRLAGEQYF. The CDR3 region has the DNA TGTGCCACCAGCAGAGATCGGCTAGCGGGGGAGCAGTACTTC.

The chain employs TRBV28 and TRBJ2-7; 7 bases align to TRBD1. Germline V gene lookup returns CDR1 MDHEN and CDR2 SYDVKM. The CDR3 is made up of 15 amino acids. V dropped 2 bases and J dropped 3; count of bases not matched to a gene: 7. The CDR3 here is CASSLARQGNYEQYF. In DNA form, the CDR3 reads TGTGCCAGCAGTTTAGCTCGACAGGGCAACTACGAGCAGTACTTC.

This rearrangement joins TRBV5-1 to TRBJ1-1; D not certain. This CDR3 is 13 amino acids long. CDR1 and CDR2 from the germline V gene are SGHRS and YFSETQ. Trimming removed 0 bases at V and 3 bases at J, with 6 bases between. The DNA of the CDR3 is TGCGCCAGCAGCTTGGTCGGGGACACTGAAGCTTTCTTT. Translated, it gives CASSLVGDTEAFF.

The V call is TRBV27, the J call TRBJ2-7; D perhaps matches TRBD2 (5 bases). Trimming left V 3 bases short and J 3 bases short, with 9 bases between. The CDR3 has 13 amino acids. Germline-derived CDR1 and CDR2 are MNHEY and SMNVEV (reference sequence). CDR3 nucleotides: TGTGCCAGCAGTTTTCGGGGATACTACGAGCAGTACTTC. Encoded protein: CASSFRGYYEQYF.

The chain employs TRBV12-3 or TRBV12-4 and TRBJ1-3; no clear D. The CDR3 is 12 amino acids. V was trimmed by 2 bases and J by 4 bases, leaving 3 bases between them. The chain's CDR3 is CASSLPGNTIYF. CDR3 nucleotides: TGTGCCAGCAGTTTACCAGGAAACACCATATATTTT.

The chain uses TRBV15 and TRBJ1-2; 7 nucleotides line up with TRBD1. Per the germline V gene, CDR1 is LNHNV and CDR2 is YYDKDF (reference sequence). With 1 base clipped from V and 3 bases from J, the junction kept 2 bases outside the gene matches. The CDR3 runs to 14 residues. The DNA for the CDR3 is TGTGCCACCAGCAGAGTGGGGACAGACTATGGCTACACCTTC. Its translation: CATSRVGTDYGYTF. The variable domain in full, completed from reference TRBV15 and TRBJ1-2, reads DAMVIQNPRYQVTQFGKPVTLSCSQTLNHNVMYWYQQKSSQAPKLLFHYYDKDFNNEADTPDNFQSRRPNTSFCFLDIRSPGLGDTAMYLCATSRVGTDYGYTFGSGTRLTVV.

V is TRBV18 and J is TRBJ1-3; 10 nucleotides agree with TRBD1. Per the germline V gene, CDR1 is KGHSH and CDR2 is LQKENI. Germline trimming cut 7 bases from V and 0 bases from J; bases unmatched to any gene: 6. The CDR3 consists of 16 residues. The DNA for the CDR3 is TGTGCCAGCTTCGCACGGACAGGGGGCTCTGGAAACACCATATATTTT. Its translation is CASFARTGGSGNTIYF.

V is TRBV10-2 and J is TRBJ2-2; TRBD2 agrees at 8 bases. The CDR3 sequence is 17 residues long. Trimming took 7 bases from V and 5 from J; bases not matched to a gene: 15. Looked up from germline, CDR1 is WSHSY and CDR2 is SAAADI. CDR3 bases: TGCGCCAGCACCTCGATTTCGGGGGGGGCCCTAACCGGGGAGCTGTTTTTT. Translated: CASTSISGGALTGELFF.

The rearrangement links TRBV24-1 to TRBJ1-2; no definite D call. V lost 3 bases, J lost 6 bases, and 19 bases lay in between. Germline CDR1 KGHDR, CDR2 SFDVKD. The CDR3 has 16 residues. Written as DNA, the CDR3 is TGTGCCACCAGTGATCCCACCTTGGCGGGGAACGATGGCTACACCTTC. As protein: CATSDPTLAGNDGYTF.

The V and J genes are TRBV7-9 and TRBJ1-5; D gene ambiguous. Germline CDR1 is SEHNR and CDR2 is FQNEAQ (reference sequence). V gave up 4 bases and J gave up 0 bases, with 7 bases separating them. The CDR3 is 14 residues long. The CDR3 DNA is TGTGCCAGCAGCTCAAGCCTTAGCAATCAGCCCCAGCATTTT. Translating it yields CASSSSLSNQPQHF.